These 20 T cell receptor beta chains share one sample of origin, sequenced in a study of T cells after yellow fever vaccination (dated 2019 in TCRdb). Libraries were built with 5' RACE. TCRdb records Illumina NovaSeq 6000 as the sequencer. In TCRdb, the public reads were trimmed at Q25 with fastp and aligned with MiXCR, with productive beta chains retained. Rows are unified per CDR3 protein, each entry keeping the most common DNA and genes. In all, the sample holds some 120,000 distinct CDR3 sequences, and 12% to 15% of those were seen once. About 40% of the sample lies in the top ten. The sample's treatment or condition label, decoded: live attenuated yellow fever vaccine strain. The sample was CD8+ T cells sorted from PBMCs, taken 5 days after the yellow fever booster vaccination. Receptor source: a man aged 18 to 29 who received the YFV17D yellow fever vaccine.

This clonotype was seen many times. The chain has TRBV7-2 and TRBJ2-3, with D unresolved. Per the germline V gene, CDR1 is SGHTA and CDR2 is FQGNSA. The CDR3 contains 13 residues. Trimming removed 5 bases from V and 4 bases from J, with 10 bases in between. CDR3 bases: TGTGCCAGCAGCGTGGGCAATGCAGATACGCAGTATTTT. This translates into CASSVGNADTQYF.

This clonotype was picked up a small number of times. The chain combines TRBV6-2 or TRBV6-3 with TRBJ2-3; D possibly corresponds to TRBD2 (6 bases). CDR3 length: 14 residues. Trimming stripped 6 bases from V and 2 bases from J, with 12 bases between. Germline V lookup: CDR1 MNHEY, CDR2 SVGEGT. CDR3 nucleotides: TGTGCCAGCAGCACCGGGGAGGCCACAGATACGCAGTATTTT. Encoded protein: CASSTGEATDTQYF.

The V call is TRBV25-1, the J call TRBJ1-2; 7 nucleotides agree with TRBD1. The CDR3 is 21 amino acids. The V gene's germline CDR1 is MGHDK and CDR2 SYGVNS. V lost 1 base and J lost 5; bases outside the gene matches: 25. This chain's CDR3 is CASSEWNRGLPSTPPQYGYTF. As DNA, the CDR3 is TGTGCCAGCAGTGAATGGAACAGGGGTTTACCGTCTACACCACCCCAATATGGCTACACCTTC.

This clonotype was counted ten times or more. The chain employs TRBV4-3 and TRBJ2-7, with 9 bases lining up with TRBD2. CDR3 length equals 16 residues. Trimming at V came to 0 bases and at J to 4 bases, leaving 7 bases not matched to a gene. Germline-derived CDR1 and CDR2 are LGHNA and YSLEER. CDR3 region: CASSQDISGGWYEQYF. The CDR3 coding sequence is TGCGCCAGCAGCCAAGATATTAGCGGGGGTTGGTACGAGCAGTACTTC.

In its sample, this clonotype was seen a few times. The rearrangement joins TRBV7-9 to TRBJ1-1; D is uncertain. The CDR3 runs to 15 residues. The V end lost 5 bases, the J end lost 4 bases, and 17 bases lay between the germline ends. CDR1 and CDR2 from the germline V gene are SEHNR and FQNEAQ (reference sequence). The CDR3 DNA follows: TGTGCCAGCAGCCACACCGGACGGTCCATCACTGAAGCTTTCTTT. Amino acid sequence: CASSHTGRSITEAFF.

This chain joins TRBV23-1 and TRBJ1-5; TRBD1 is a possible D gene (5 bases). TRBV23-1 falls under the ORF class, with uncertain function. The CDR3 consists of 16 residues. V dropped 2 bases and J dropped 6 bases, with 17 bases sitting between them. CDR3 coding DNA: TGCGCCAGCAGTCAAGCCAAGGACAATACCTTTCAGCCCCAGCATTTT. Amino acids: CASSQAKDNTFQPQHF.

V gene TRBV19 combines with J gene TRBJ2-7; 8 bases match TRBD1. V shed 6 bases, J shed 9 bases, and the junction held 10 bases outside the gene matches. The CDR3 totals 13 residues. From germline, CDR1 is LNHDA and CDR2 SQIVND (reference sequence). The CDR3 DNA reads TGTGCCAGTAGCCAGGGGGCTCCTTCAGGGCAGTACTTC. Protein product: CASSQGAPSGQYF.

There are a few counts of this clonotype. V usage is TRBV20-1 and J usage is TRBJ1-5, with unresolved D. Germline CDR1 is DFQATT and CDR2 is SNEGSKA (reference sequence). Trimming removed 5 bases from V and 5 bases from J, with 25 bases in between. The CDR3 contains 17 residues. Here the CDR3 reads CSAVPLRGWDGDQPQHF. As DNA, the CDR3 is TGCAGTGCTGTACCCCTCCGTGGGTGGGATGGGGATCAGCCCCAGCATTTT.

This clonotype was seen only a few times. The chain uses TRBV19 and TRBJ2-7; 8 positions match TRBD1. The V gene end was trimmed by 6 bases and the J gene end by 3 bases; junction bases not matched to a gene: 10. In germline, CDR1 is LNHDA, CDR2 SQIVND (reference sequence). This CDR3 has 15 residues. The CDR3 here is CASSTETGVDYEQYF. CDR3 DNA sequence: TGTGCCAGTAGCACCGAGACAGGGGTAGACTACGAGCAGTACTTC.

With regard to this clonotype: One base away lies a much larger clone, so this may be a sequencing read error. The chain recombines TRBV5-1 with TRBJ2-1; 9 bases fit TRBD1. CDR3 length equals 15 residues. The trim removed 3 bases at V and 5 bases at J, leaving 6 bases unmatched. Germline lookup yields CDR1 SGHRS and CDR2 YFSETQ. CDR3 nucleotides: TGCGCCAGCAGCTATTCCGGGACAGGGAACAATGAGCAGTTCTTC. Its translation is CASSYSGTGNNEQFF. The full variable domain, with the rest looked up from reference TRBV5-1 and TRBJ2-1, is KAGVTQTPRYLIKTRGQQVTLSCSPISGHRSVSWYQQTPGQGLQFLFEYFSETQRNKGNFPGRFSGRQFSNSRSEMNVSTLELGDSALYLCASSYSGTGNNEQFFGPGTRLTVL.

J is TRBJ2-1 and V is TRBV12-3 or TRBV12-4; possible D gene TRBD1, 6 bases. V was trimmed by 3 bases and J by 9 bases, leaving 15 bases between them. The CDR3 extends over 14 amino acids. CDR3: CASSFTPGASEQFF. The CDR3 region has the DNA TGTGCCAGCAGTTTCACCCCAGGGGCTAGTGAGCAGTTCTTC.

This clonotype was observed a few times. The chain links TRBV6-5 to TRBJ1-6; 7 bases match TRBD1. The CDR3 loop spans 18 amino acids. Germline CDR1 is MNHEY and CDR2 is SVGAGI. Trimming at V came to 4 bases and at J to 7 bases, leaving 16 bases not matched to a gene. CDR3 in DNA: TGTGCCAGCAGTTCCACCACAAGTCCGGGACAGAAAAATTCACCCCTCCACTTT. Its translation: CASSSTTSPGQKNSPLHF.

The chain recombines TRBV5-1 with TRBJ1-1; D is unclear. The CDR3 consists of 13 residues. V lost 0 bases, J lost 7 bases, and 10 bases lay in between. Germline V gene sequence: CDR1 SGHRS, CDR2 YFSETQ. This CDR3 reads CASSLVGRDEAFF. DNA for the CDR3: TGCGCCAGCAGCTTGGTCGGAAGAGATGAAGCTTTCTTT.

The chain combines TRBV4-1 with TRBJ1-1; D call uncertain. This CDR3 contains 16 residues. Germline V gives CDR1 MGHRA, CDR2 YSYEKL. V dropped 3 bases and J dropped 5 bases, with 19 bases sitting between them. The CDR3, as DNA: TGCGCCAGCAGCCAGGACCCGGGCCACCGAAGGACTGAAGCTTTCTTT. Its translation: CASSQDPGHRRTEAFF.

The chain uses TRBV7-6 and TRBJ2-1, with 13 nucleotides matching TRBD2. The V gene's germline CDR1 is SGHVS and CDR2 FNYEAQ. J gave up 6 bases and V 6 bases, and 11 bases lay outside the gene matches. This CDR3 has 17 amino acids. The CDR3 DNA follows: TGTGCCAGCAGGCGGACTAGCGGGGGCCCCCGGACCAATGAGCAGTTCTTC. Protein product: CASRRTSGGPRTNEQFF.

Here the CDR3 reads CASSPVAGNTEAFF. The CDR3 DNA follows: TGTGCCAGCAGCCCAGTCGCTGGAAACACTGAAGCTTTCTTT. This sequence joins TRBV7-9 and TRBJ1-1; D gene unclear. The CDR3 runs 14 residues. Looked up from germline, CDR1 is SEHNR and CDR2 is FQNEAQ (reference sequence). The ends were cut back, 5 bases at V and 2 bases at J, with 12 bases in the middle.

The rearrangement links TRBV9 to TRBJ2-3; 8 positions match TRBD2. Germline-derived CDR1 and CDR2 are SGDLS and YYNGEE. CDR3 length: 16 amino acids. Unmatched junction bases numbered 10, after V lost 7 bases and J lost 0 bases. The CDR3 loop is CASGLSGGGSTDTQYF. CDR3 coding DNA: TGTGCCAGCGGCCTTTCGGGCGGGGGGAGCACAGATACGCAGTATTTT.

CDR3 DNA sequence: TGCAGTGCCCAAACTTGGGACTATGGCTACACCTTC. Protein: CSAQTWDYGYTF. The V and J genes are TRBV20-1 and TRBJ1-2; D call uncertain. CDR1 and CDR2 from the germline V gene are DFQATT and SNEGSKA (reference sequence). The CDR3 runs 12 residues. Deletions cut 6 bases from V and 3 bases from J, with 11 bases between.

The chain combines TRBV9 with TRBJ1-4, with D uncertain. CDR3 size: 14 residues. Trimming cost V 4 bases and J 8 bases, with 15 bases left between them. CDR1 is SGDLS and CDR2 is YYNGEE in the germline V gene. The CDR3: CASSSTGAREKLFF. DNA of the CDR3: TGTGCCAGCAGCTCCACCGGCGCTAGGGAAAAACTGTTTTTT.

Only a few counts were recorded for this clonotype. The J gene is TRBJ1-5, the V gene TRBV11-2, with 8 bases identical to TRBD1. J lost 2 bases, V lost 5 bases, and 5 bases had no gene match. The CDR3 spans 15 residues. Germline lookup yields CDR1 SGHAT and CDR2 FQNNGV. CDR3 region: CASSPGQGGNQPQHF. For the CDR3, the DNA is TGTGCCAGCAGCCCAGGACAGGGCGGCAATCAGCCCCAGCATTTT.